The 28 T cell receptor beta chains below were found in one sample sequenced in a study of blood T cell repertoires in COVID-19. Some clones are missing from TCRdb's copy, which holds only in-frame ones; the method was immunoSEQ multiplex PCR. The sample shows roughly 100,000 clones, approximately 70% of them seen only once. The sequenced sample was peripheral blood. The receptors here all came from a man aged 80 or over with acute or convalescent COVID-19.

The chain uses TRBV11-3 and TRBJ2-5, with 9 nucleotides matching TRBD2. V trimming: 6 bases; J trimming: 6 bases; junction bases outside the gene matches: 5. In germline, CDR1 is SGHNT, CDR2 YENEEA. The CDR3 spans 13 residues. The DNA of the CDR3 is TGTGCCAGCAGTCTTAGCGGGAGCCAGACCCAGTACTTC. This gives the protein CASSLSGSQTQYF.

The chain recombines TRBV2 with TRBJ2-2, with TRBD2 as a possible D gene (6 bases). CDR1 and CDR2 (germline): SNHLY, FYNNEI. Between the trimmed V and J ends, which lost 6 bases and 7 bases, there was a span of 15 bases. The CDR3 is made up of 14 amino acids. CDR3 in amino acids: CASRVGSSGGELFF. Here the CDR3 DNA reads TGTGCCAGCAGGGTCGGGAGTTCTGGCGGGGAGCTGTTTTTT.

This clone was seen a few times. The V gene is TRBV6-1, the J gene TRBJ2-7, with a possible D match to TRBD2 (5 bases). Germline assignment: CDR1 MNHNS and CDR2 SASEGT. Trimming stripped 3 bases from V and 3 bases from J, with 21 bases between. This CDR3 is 17 amino acids long. The CDR3 sequence is CASSDWRPSDWGYEQYF. CDR3 bases: TGTGCCAGCAGTGACTGGAGACCTTCGGACTGGGGCTACGAGCAGTACTTC.

Only a few counts were recorded for this clone. J is TRBJ2-7 and V is TRBV28; TRBD2 matches at 10 bases. Germline values: CDR1 MDHEN, CDR2 SYDVKM. The CDR3 sequence is 14 residues long. V lost 10 bases and J lost 7; bases outside the gene matches: 13. The CDR3 nucleotides read TGTGCCACCCTCGGGGGCAGCGGGAGGGAAGAGCAGTACTTC. Translated, it gives CATLGGSGREEQYF. The full variable domain, completed using reference TRBV28 and TRBJ2-7, is DVKVTQSSRYLVKRTGEKVFLECVQDMDHENMFWYRQDPGLGLRLIYFSYDVKMKEKGDIPEGYSVSREKKERFSLILESASTNQTSMYLCATLGGSGREEQYFGPGTRLTVT.

J is TRBJ2-2 and V is TRBV28; the match to TRBD2 covers 10 bases. This CDR3 spans 16 amino acids. Germline V lookup: CDR1 MDHEN, CDR2 SYDVKM. With 6 bases clipped from V and 4 bases from J, the junction kept 8 bases outside the gene matches. CDR3 nucleotide sequence: TGTGCCAGCAGCTCCGGGACTAGCGACACCACCGGGGAGCTGTTTTTT. Amino acids: CASSSGTSDTTGELFF. The full variable domain, in which reference TRBV28 and TRBJ2-2 provide the parts outside the CDR3, is DVKVTQSSRYLVKRTGEKVFLECVQDMDHENMFWYRQDPGLGLRLIYFSYDVKMKEKGDIPEGYSVSREKKERFSLILESASTNQTSMYLCASSSGTSDTTGELFFGEGSRLTVL.

The chain couples TRBV2 to TRBJ2-1, with 10 bases lining up with TRBD1. Per the germline V gene, CDR1 is SNHLY and CDR2 is FYNNEI. V lost 8 bases and J lost 5; bases outside the gene matches: 9. The CDR3 has 15 amino acids. CDR3 region: CASEGGTGVNNEQFF. In DNA form, the CDR3 reads TGTGCCAGCGAAGGAGGGACAGGGGTTAACAATGAGCAGTTCTTC.

The chain's CDR3 is CASSVAGLAALSSYNEQFF. CDR3 DNA sequence: TGTGCCAGCAGCGTAGCTGGACTAGCGGCCCTGAGCTCCTACAATGAGCAGTTCTTC. The rearrangement uses TRBV9 and TRBJ2-1; 10 bases line up with TRBD2. The ends lost 0 bases at V and 0 bases at J; junction bases unmatched: 9. The CDR3 contains 19 residues. The germline V gene has CDR1 SGDLS and CDR2 YYNGEE.

This chain connects TRBV7-2 to TRBJ2-3; no reliable D call. Germline CDR1 is SGHTA and CDR2 is FQGNSA. V lost 2 bases to trimming and J lost 6 bases, with 18 bases between them. The CDR3 loop spans 16 amino acids. The CDR3 DNA sequence: TGTGCCAGCAGCTTACTCGCCTCGTACTCCCACGATACGCAGTATTTT. This encodes CASSLLASYSHDTQYF.

This clone was seen a handful of times. J is TRBJ2-7 and V is TRBV6-2 or TRBV6-3; TRBD1 matches 7 bases. CDR1 MNHEY and CDR2 SVGEGT come from the germline V gene. CDR3 length equals 14 residues. V lost 2 bases and J lost 3; bases outside the gene matches: 4. The CDR3 coding sequence is TGTGCCAGCAGTTACAACAGGGGAATCTACGAGCAGTACTTC. Amino acids: CASSYNRGIYEQYF.

V usage is TRBV5-1 and J usage is TRBJ1-5, with a tentative D call TRBD1 (5 bases). The CDR3 runs 13 residues. V dropped 7 bases and J dropped 9 bases, with 17 bases sitting between them. CDR1 and CDR2 (germline): SGHRS, YFSETQ. CDR3 protein: CASREDTEGPQHF. CDR3 DNA sequence: TGCGCCAGCCGCGAGGACACAGAAGGGCCCCAGCATTTT.

The rearrangement links TRBV27 to TRBJ2-3; 9 nucleotides align to TRBD2. J lost 3 bases, V lost 6 bases, and 10 bases had no gene match. The CDR3 totals 16 residues. Germline CDR1 MNHEY, CDR2 SMNVEV (reference sequence). The CDR3 loop is CASRRSIAGDTDTQYF. In nucleotides, the CDR3 is TGTGCCAGCAGAAGATCCATAGCGGGAGATACAGATACGCAGTATTTT.

This clone has a handful of counts. The genes are TRBV9 and TRBJ2-1, with 8 bases that match TRBD2. Germline CDR1 and CDR2: SGDLS and YYNGEE. V trimming: 0 bases; J trimming: 8 bases; junction bases outside the gene matches: 7. There are 15 residues in the CDR3. CDR3 nucleotide sequence: TGTGCCAGCAGCGTAGCCAGCGGGAGCGGCGATGAGCAGTTCTTC. Translated, it gives CASSVASGSGDEQFF.

This chain joins TRBV10-2 and TRBJ1-5; D is possibly TRBD1 (6 bases). From germline, CDR1 is WSHSY and CDR2 SAAADI. V was trimmed by 4 bases and J by 5 bases, leaving 15 bases between them. This CDR3 is 15 amino acids long. Here the CDR3 reads CASSGGWGQDQPQHF. As DNA, the CDR3 is TGCGCCAGCAGTGGGGGGTGGGGGCAGGATCAGCCCCAGCATTTT.

The rearrangement uses TRBV3-1 (or the pseudogene TRBV3-2) and TRBJ2-3; D is possibly TRBD1 (5 bases). CDR1 and CDR2 (germline): LGHDT, YNNKEL (reference sequence). This CDR3 has 13 amino acids. Trimming took 6 bases from V and 3 from J, leaving 10 bases between them. CDR3 sequence: CASRSRQTDTQYF. CDR3 sequence (DNA): TGTGCCAGCAGATCACGACAGACAGATACGCAGTATTTT.

This clone was picked up one time. This chain joins TRBV2 and TRBJ1-1, with 8 nucleotides matching TRBD1. This CDR3 spans 13 amino acids. CDR1 and CDR2 (germline): SNHLY, FYNNEI. With V trimmed by 8 bases and J by 2 bases, 4 bases remained unmatched. CDR3 bases: TGTGCCAGCCGGGACAGGTCAAACACTGAAGCTTTCTTT. Translating gives CASRDRSNTEAFF.

This chain links TRBV28 with TRBJ2-3; D is perhaps TRBD1 (6 bases). The germline gives CDR1 MDHEN, CDR2 SYDVKM. CDR3 length equals 15 residues. V lost 6 bases, J lost 6 bases, and 19 bases lay in between. CDR3 protein: CASSLTGQYKDTQYF. DNA for the CDR3: TGTGCCAGCAGCTTAACCGGACAGTACAAGGATACGCAGTATTTT.

This chain uses TRBV18 with TRBJ1-2, with no clear D. Germline values: CDR1 KGHSH, CDR2 LQKENI. The V end was cut by 3 bases, the J end by 10 bases, with 12 bases between. This CDR3 comprises 12 residues. The CDR3 here is CASSPGDGSYTF. CDR3 nucleotide sequence: TGTGCCAGCTCACCGGGAGACGGTTCCTACACCTTC.

The gene calls are TRBV28 and TRBJ2-7; D call uncertain. This CDR3 is built from 13 residues. V was trimmed by 4 bases and J by 6 bases, leaving 13 bases between them. From germline, CDR1 is MDHEN and CDR2 SYDVKM. CDR3 bases: TGTGCCAGCAGTTCAACTCCCCCTCGCGAGCAGTACTTC. Protein product: CASSSTPPREQYF.

The chain is built from TRBV19 and TRBJ1-5; D not resolved. Germline V gene lookup returns CDR1 LNHDA and CDR2 SQIVND (reference sequence). V dropped 2 bases and J dropped 1 base, with 9 bases sitting between them. The CDR3 sequence is 15 residues long. The CDR3 is CASSIPHRSNQPQHF. The CDR3 bases are TGTGCCAGTAGTATACCCCACAGAAGCAATCAGCCCCAGCATTTT.

The chain carries TRBV27 and TRBJ2-1, with a tentative D call TRBD2 (5 bases). The V and J ends lost 6 bases and 7 bases respectively, with 16 bases between them. This CDR3 has 14 residues. Germline-derived CDR1 and CDR2 are MNHEY and SMNVEV (reference sequence). For the CDR3, the DNA is TGTGCCAGCAGACCCTTCCGGGGATCGAATGAGCAGTTCTTC. It translates to CASRPFRGSNEQFF.

The chain links TRBV5-8 to TRBJ1-5; D is undetermined. The CDR3 runs 14 residues. CDR1 is SGHTS and CDR2 is YDEGEE in the germline V gene. Trimming took 6 bases from V and 3 from J, leaving 13 bases between them. The CDR3 loop is CASTPGSLNQPQHF. CDR3 nucleotide sequence: TGTGCCAGCACGCCGGGATCGCTCAATCAGCCCCAGCATTTT.

The V and J genes are TRBV4-1 and TRBJ1-5, with 7 nucleotides matching TRBD1. The CDR3 loop spans 15 amino acids. The V and J ends lost 2 bases and 4 bases, in that order; junction bases with no gene match: 5. Germline V gene data show CDR1 as MGHRA and CDR2 as YSYEKL. The CDR3 loop is CASSQQGDRNQPQHF. In DNA form, the CDR3 reads TGCGCCAGCAGCCAACAAGGGGACAGAAATCAGCCCCAGCATTTT.

The chain couples TRBV28 to TRBJ1-6; 7 nucleotides align to TRBD1. Germline CDR1 reads MDHEN; CDR2 reads SYDVKM. Trimming cost V 5 bases and J 10 bases; bases outside gene matches: 11. The CDR3 length is 15 residues. The CDR3, as DNA: TGTGCCAGCAGTACCGAGCAGGGGGAGAGCTCACCCCTCCACTTT. This translates into CASSTEQGESSPLHF.

The chain joins TRBV10-3 to TRBJ2-1; TRBD2 agrees at 11 bases. Looked up from germline, CDR1 is ENHRY and CDR2 is SYGVKD. The CDR3 runs 15 residues. V gave up 6 bases and J gave up 8 bases; unmatched junction bases: 9. The chain's CDR3 is CAIRDSGRASDEQFF. CDR3 coding DNA: TGTGCCATCAGGGATAGCGGGAGGGCCTCGGATGAGCAGTTCTTC.

The chain is built from TRBV28 and TRBJ1-6; D gene unclear. CDR1 is MDHEN, CDR2 SYDVKM, per germline. Trimming removed 6 bases from V and 0 bases from J, with 6 bases in between. The CDR3 extends over 14 amino acids. CDR3 in DNA: TGTGCCAGCAGGTACAGCTCCTATAATTCACCCCTCCACTTT. The encoded protein is CASRYSSYNSPLHF.

The CDR3 DNA reads as TGTGCCAGCAACCGAGACAGGGGGCGCACAGATACGCAGTATTTT. Translated: CASNRDRGRTDTQYF. The V call is TRBV11-2, the J call TRBJ2-3; TRBD1 agrees at 10 bases. With V trimmed by 7 bases and J by 1 base, 5 bases remained unmatched. This CDR3 has 15 amino acids. Per the germline V gene, CDR1 is SGHAT and CDR2 is FQNNGV.

The chain uses TRBV6-6 and TRBJ2-1, with D possibly TRBD2 on 5 matching bases. This CDR3 spans 14 amino acids. Trimming removed 7 bases at V and 3 bases at J, with 13 bases between. Germline loops: CDR1 MNHNY, CDR2 SVGAGI (reference sequence). CDR3: CASTLLGGYNEQFF. The CDR3 DNA reads as TGTGCCAGCACTCTACTAGGCGGCTACAATGAGCAGTTCTTC.

The rearrangement uses TRBV28 and TRBJ1-6; the D is unclear. This CDR3 has 13 residues. Per the germline V gene, CDR1 is MDHEN and CDR2 is SYDVKM. V lost 5 bases, J lost 10 bases, and 12 bases lay in between. The CDR3 loop reads CASSTRLQSPLHF. CDR3 DNA: TGTGCCAGCAGTACCCGACTGCAATCACCCCTCCACTTT.